The T cell receptor (beta chain) described here comes from a study of T cell responses to AZD1222 COVID-19 vaccine. Study information: Pooling was applied to second doses at about 4 or about 12 weeks.

Points from the study as a whole: Clonal diversity was possibly underestimated; the donors were predominantly white British and more often female.

In the case of this clone: What it binds is not known.

The data were produced by immunoSEQ multiplex PCR, yet TCRdb's version contains in-frame clones alone and is incomplete. This sample has tens of thousands of clones, with 93% found just once. Sequenced here: peripheral blood, sampled on day 0 of AZD1222 vaccination. The clonotype originates from an adult in good health.

The CDR3 coding sequence is TGTGCCAGCTCACGTTTTCCCGGGAACACTGAAGCTTTCTTT. Translating it yields CASSRFPGNTEAFF. This chain connects TRBV18 to TRBJ1-1, with no clear D. Germline V gives CDR1 KGHSH, CDR2 LQKENI. This CDR3 spans 14 amino acids. V shed 4 bases and J shed 1 base, with 10 bases lying between them.